These 2 T cell receptor beta chains were sequenced from one sample in a study of cytomegalovirus exposure and HLA in healthy donors. Amplification used 60 Vbeta primers and 13 Jbeta primers. Profiling relied on immunoSEQ multiplex PCR, and the TCRdb table lists in-frame clones only, not all of them. Among some 210,000 clones listed, approximately 80% were seen once. Sequences were obtained from PBMCs. All receptors derive from a woman aged 45-65 years in good health and CMV-seropositive.

Here the CDR3 reads CASSPSGWRETQYF. In DNA, the CDR3 is TGTGCCAGCAGCCCGTCGGGGTGGCGTGAGACCCAGTACTTC. The rearrangement uses TRBV7-2 and TRBJ2-5; maybe TRBD2 (5 bases). Germline V gives CDR1 SGHTA, CDR2 FQGNSA. CDR3 size: 14 residues. V was clipped by 5 bases and J by 5 bases, with 15 bases between them.

The chain carries TRBV6-4 and TRBJ1-6, with D uncertain. Trimming stripped 0 bases from V and 9 bases from J, with 9 bases between. CDR1 is MRHNA and CDR2 is SNTAGT in the germline V gene. CDR3 length: 14 amino acids. The CDR3 nucleotides read TGTGCCAGCAGTGACTCGGTGGAGGGTTCACCCCTCCACTTT. Residues: CASSDSVEGSPLHF.